The 2 T cell receptor beta chains in this list originate from one sample, sequenced in a study of cytomegalovirus exposure and HLA in healthy donors. The PCR employed 60 Vbeta primers together with 13 Jbeta primers. Measured with immunoSEQ multiplex PCR; TCRdb has only the in-frame clones, and not every one. The sample gives 100,000 to 150,000 clones, approximately 72% of which show up once; 2.9% is in the top ten. Specimen: PBMCs. These receptors were taken from a human donor in good health.

This clone was found once. The chain recombines TRBV5-6 with TRBJ2-7; D may be TRBD1 (6 bases). V gave up 2 bases and J gave up 0 bases, with 12 bases separating them. The CDR3 runs 15 residues. Germline CDR1 is SGHDT and CDR2 is YYEEEE. CDR3 in amino acids: CASSFGPDSSYEQYF. CDR3 DNA: TGTGCCAGCAGCTTCGGCCCGGACAGCTCCTACGAGCAGTACTTC.

The chain is built from TRBV10-3 and TRBJ2-5; the match to TRBD2 covers 8 bases. Per germline, CDR1 ENHRY and CDR2 SYGVKD. J gave up 5 bases and V 6 bases, and 5 bases lay outside the gene matches. This CDR3 has 13 residues. The chain's CDR3 is CAIRAGDGETQYF. CDR3 in DNA: TGTGCCATCAGAGCGGGAGATGGTGAGACCCAGTACTTC.